This T cell receptor (beta chain) was found in a study of blood T cells in healthy people across ages. This clonotype was found many times. The target antigen is unknown. A sample-barcoded 5' primer and a J-beta primer mix were used in a second PCR of roughly 6 to 11 cycles. Each CDR3 protein gets one entry after TCRdb re-called the 5' RACE reads with MiXCR. This sample carries approximately 680,000 distinct CDR3 sequences, approximately 30% of them seen once, and the ten largest clones take roughly 15%. Overall study findings and caveats: TCR beta diversity per million T cells fell roughly linearly with age.

After removal of 8 bases from V and 8 bases from J, the junction contained 7 bases not matched to a gene. The germline V gene has CDR1 SQVTM and CDR2 ANQGSEA. This CDR3 is built from 12 residues. Input material: blood. V and J are TRBV29-1 and TRBJ2-1; 9 bases agree with TRBD2. This sequence was found in an elderly woman in good health. CDR3 DNA sequence: TGCAGCCCTAGGACTAGCGCTCATGAGCAGTTCTTC. Translation: CSPRTSAHEQFF.